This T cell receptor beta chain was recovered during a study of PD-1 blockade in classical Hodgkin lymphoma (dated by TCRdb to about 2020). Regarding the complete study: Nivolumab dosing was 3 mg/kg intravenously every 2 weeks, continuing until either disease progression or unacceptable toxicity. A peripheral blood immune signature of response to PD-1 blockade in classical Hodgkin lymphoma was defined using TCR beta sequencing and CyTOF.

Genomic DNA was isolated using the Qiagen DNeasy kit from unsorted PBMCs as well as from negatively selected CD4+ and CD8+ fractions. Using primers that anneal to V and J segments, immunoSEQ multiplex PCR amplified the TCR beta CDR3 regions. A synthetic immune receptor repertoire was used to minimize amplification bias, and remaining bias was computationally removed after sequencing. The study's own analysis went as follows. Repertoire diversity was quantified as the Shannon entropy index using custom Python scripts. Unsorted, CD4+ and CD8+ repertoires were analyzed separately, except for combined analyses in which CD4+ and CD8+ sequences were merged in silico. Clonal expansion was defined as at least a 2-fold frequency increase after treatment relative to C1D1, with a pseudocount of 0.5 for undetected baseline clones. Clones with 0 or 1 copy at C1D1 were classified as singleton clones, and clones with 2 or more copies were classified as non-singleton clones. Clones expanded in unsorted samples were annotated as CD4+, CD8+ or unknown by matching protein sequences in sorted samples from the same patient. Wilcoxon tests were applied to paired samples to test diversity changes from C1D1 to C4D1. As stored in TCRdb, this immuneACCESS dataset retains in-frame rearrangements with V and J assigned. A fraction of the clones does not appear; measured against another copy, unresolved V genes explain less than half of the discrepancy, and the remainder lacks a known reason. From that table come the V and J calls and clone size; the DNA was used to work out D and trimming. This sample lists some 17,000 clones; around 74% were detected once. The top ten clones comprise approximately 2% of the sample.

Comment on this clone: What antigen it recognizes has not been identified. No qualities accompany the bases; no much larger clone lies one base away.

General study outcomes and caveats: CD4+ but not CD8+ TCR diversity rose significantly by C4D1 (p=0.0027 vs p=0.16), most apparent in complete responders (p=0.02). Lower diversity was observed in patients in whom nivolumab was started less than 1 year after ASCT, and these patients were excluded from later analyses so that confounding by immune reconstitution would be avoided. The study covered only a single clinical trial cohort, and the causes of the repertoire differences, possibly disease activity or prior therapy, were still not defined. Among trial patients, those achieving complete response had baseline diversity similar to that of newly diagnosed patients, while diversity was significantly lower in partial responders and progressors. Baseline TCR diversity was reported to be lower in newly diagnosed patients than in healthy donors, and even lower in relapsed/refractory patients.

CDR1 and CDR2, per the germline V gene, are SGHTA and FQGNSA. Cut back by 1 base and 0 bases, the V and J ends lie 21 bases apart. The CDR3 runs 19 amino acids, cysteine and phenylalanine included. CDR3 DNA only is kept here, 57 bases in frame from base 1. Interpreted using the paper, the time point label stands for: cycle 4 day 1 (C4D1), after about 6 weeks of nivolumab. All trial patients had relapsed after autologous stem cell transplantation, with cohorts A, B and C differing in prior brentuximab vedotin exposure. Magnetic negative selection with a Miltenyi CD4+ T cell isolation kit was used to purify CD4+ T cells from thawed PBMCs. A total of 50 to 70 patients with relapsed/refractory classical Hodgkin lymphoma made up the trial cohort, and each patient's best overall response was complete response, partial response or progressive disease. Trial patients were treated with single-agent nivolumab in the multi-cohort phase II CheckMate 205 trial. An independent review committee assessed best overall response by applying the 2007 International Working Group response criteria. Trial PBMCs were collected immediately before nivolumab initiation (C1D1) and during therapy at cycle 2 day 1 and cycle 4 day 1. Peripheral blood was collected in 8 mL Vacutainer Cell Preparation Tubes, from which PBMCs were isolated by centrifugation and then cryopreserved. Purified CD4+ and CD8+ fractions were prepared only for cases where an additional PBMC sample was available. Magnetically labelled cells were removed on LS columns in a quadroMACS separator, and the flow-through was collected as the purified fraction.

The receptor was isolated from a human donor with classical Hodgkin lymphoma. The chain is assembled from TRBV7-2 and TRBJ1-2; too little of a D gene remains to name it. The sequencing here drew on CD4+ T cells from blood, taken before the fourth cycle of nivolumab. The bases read TGTGCCAGCAGCTTAGTCCCAGGCCATAATATTTTTGCTAACTATGGCTACACCTTC. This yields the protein CASSLVPGHNIFANYGYTF.